Described below is a single T cell receptor (beta chain) sequence and its context. Trimming shortened V by 7 bases and J by 1 base, and 12 bases separated the two germline ends. CDR1 and CDR2 from the germline V gene are MGHDK and SYGVNS. This CDR3 spans 14 amino acids. The sample belongs to a study of regulatory and conventional T cells in RAG deficiency. Profiling relied on immunoSEQ multiplex PCR, and the TCRdb table lists in-frame clones only, not all of them. Here the sample spans around 29,000 clones, 90% to 95% being singletons. The sorted conventional CD4+ T cells were CD25-low and CD127-high, with genomic DNA sequenced. These records were also assigned to another study, of regulatory T cells. As that report states: Primers: 52 TRBV forward and 13 TRBJ reverse. In patients, unique TRB V-J pairs were restricted and V/J usage skewed, especially in Tregs.

The TCR was taken from a human donor in good health. The sample consisted of CD25- CD4+ T cells sorted from blood. The V and J genes are TRBV25-1 and TRBJ2-3; a possible D gene is TRBD2 (5 bases). DNA for the CDR3: TGTGCCAGCACCGGGCGGGTGGGCACAGATACGCAGTATTTT. Translated, it gives CASTGRVGTDTQYF. Complete variable domain (other parts from reference TRBV25-1 and TRBJ2-3): EADIYQTPRYLVIGTGKKITLECSQTMGHDKMYWYQQDPGMELHLIHYSYGVNSTEKGDLSSESTVSRIRTEHFPLTLESARPSHTSQYLCASTGRVGTDTQYFGPGTRLTVL.